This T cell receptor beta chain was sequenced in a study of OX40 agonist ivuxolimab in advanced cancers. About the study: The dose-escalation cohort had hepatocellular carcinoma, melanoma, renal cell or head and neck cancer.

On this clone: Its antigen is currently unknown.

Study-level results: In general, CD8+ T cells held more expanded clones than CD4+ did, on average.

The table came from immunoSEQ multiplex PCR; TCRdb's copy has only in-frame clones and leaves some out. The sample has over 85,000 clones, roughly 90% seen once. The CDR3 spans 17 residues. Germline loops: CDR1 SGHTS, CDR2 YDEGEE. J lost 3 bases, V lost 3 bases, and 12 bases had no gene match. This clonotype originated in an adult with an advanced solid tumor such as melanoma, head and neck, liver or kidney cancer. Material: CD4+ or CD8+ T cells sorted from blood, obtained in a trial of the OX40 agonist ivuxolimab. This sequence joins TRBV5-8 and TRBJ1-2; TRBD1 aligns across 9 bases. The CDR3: CASSSGTGLPWDYGYTF. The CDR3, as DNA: TGTGCCAGCAGCTCCGGGACAGGGCTGCCTTGGGACTATGGCTACACCTTC.